This T cell receptor beta chain was captured in a study of CD8 T cells in Susac syndrome. Study-level findings and limits: The authors acknowledged that their TCR sequencing and HLA analysis involved a relatively small number of individuals.

Of note for this clonotype: Its antigen is as yet unknown.

Trimming left V 9 bases short and J 5 bases short, with 16 bases between. CDR3 size: 13 residues. Germline CDR1 and CDR2: KGHDR and SFDVKD. Random hexamers were used to reverse transcribe roughly 0.5 to 1 ug of RNA. An immunoSEQ multiplex PCR amplified TCR beta CDR3 over 54 Vbeta and 13 Jbeta. MiXCR was run by TCRdb on the immunoSEQ multiplex PCR reads, yielding one entry per CDR3 protein. The data show 100,000 to 150,000 distinct CDR3 sequences, about 96% seen once. From blood CD8+ and CD4+ T cells, the TCR beta chain was sequenced. Negative isolation yielded the CD8+ and CD4+ T cells, while FACS enriched the TEMRA cells.

The TCR was taken from a human donor in good health. The sequencing input was CD4+ T cells from PBMCs. V gene TRBV24-1 combines with J gene TRBJ2-7; the D gene is possibly TRBD2 (7 bases). The CDR3 sequence: CATAEGGSHEQYF. As DNA, the CDR3 is TGTGCCACCGCAGAGGGGGGGTCCCACGAGCAGTACTTC.